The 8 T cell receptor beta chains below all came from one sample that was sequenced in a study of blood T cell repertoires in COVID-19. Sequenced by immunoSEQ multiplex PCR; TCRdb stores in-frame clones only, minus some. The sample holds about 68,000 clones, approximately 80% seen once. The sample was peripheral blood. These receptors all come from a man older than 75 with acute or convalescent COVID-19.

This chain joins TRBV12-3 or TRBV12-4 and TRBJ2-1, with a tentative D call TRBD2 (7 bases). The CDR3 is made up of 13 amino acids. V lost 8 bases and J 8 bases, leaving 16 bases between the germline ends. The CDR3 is CASARAGAHEQFF. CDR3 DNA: TGTGCCAGCGCTAGGGCGGGGGCGCATGAGCAGTTCTTC.

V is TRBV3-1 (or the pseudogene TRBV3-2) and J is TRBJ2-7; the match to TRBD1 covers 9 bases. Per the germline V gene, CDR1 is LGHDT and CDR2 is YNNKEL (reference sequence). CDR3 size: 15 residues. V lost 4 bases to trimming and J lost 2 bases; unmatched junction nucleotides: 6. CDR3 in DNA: TGTGCCAGCAGCCCCGGGACAGGGTGGACCTACGAGCAGTACTTC. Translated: CASSPGTGWTYEQYF.

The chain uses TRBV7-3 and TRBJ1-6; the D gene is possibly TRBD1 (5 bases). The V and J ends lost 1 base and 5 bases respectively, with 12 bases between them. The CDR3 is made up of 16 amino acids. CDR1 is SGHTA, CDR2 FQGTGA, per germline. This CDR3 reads CASSLKRGRNNSPLHF. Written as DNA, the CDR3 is TGTGCCAGCAGCTTAAAGCGGGGACGGAATAATTCACCCCTCCACTTT.

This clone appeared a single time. The CDR3 DNA is TGTGCCAGCAGCTTATTAGCGGGAGAGGGGACCGGGGAGCTGTTTTTT. Translation: CASSLLAGEGTGELFF. This chain links TRBV7-3 with TRBJ2-2; 9 bases agree with TRBD2. Germline-derived CDR1 and CDR2 are SGHTA and FQGTGA. J lost 5 bases, V lost 2 bases, and 6 bases had no gene match. The CDR3 contains 16 residues.

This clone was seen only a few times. The DNA for the CDR3 is TGTGCCAGCAGCTACAGGGGTAATGAAGCTTTCTTT. Its protein product is CASSYRGNEAFF. This chain links TRBV27 with TRBJ1-1; 7 nucleotides match TRBD1. The V and J ends lost 6 bases and 7 bases, in that order; junction bases with no gene match: 5. The CDR3 loop spans 12 amino acids. From germline, CDR1 is MNHEY and CDR2 SMNVEV (reference sequence).

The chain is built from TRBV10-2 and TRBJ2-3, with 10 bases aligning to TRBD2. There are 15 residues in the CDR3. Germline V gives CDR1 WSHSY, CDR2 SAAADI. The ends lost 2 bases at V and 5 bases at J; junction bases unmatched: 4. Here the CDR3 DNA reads TGCGCCAGCAGTGAGCCCGGGACTAGCGAAGATACGCAGTATTTT. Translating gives CASSEPGTSEDTQYF.

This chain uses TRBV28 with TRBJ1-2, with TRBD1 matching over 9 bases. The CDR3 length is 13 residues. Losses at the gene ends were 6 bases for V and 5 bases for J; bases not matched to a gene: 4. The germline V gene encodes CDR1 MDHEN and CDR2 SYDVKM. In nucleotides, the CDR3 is TGTGCCAGCAGACAGGGACAGGGATATGGCTACACCTTC. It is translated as CASRQGQGYGYTF.

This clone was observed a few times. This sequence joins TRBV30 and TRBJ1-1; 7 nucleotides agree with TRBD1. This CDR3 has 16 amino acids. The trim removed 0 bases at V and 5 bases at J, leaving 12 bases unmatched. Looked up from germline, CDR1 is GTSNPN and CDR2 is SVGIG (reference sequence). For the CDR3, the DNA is TGTGCCTGGAGTGTAAGACAGGGTGGGTGTGGGACTGAAGCTTTCTTT. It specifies CAWSVRQGGCGTEAFF.